Listed below are T cell receptor beta chains from one sample, sequenced in a study of shared T cell receptors in the human thymus. Profiled with immunoSEQ multiplex PCR; TCRdb holds only in-frame clones, not every one. The sample has about 730,000 clones; 75% to 90% are singletons. These records were also assigned to another study, of human thymus T cells.

The sample consisted of thymocytes. The receptors here all came from a girl less than two years old with a congenital heart defect. The CDR3 runs from the conserved cysteine through the conserved F or W. Each record gives: CDR3 protein, J gene, V gene, clone size. Clone size is stated in some rows and not others, as once, few, many or a class when expanded.

cdr3_aa: CASSLDLGHGETQYF
j_call: TRBJ2-5
v_call: TRBV7-9
clone_size: few

cdr3_aa: CASSPSTGGRSATNEKLFF
j_call: TRBJ1-4
v_call: TRBV4-1
clone_size: -

cdr3_aa: CASSTRTSLTYF
j_call: TRBJ2-7
v_call: TRBV27
clone_size: -

cdr3_aa: CASSSRDTEAFF
j_call: TRBJ1-1
v_call: TRBV19
clone_size: few

cdr3_aa: CASGGWGQGPPVETQYF
j_call: TRBJ2-5
v_call: TRBV28
clone_size: once

cdr3_aa: CASSFPGLGDSPLHF
j_call: TRBJ1-6
v_call: TRBV7-2
clone_size: -

cdr3_aa: CASSPPGQKQETQYF
j_call: TRBJ2-5
v_call: TRBV5-1
clone_size: -

cdr3_aa: CATSRRRVGETQYF
j_call: TRBJ2-5
v_call: TRBV15
clone_size: -

cdr3_aa: CASSLGGGSGNTIYF
j_call: TRBJ1-3
v_call: TRBV7-8
clone_size: -

cdr3_aa: CASSTGTGMYEQYF
j_call: TRBJ2-7
v_call: TRBV2
clone_size: -

cdr3_aa: CASSFDRDTGELFF
j_call: TRBJ2-2
v_call: TRBV28
clone_size: -

cdr3_aa: CASSLWAAYGYTF
j_call: TRBJ1-2
v_call: TRBV5-8
clone_size: -

cdr3_aa: CASSVSPKGCRRRTSEQYF
j_call: TRBJ2-7
v_call: TRBV6-1
clone_size: -

cdr3_aa: CASSSSSGGDNEQFF
j_call: TRBJ2-1
v_call: TRBV5-1
clone_size: -

cdr3_aa: CASSVALGLAGTEQFF
j_call: TRBJ2-1
v_call: TRBV9
clone_size: -

cdr3_aa: CASSPRVARGSSGNTIYF
j_call: TRBJ1-3
v_call: TRBV18
clone_size: few

cdr3_aa: CASSHVGGPGFTDTQYF
j_call: TRBJ2-3
v_call: TRBV18
clone_size: -

cdr3_aa: CASSQDTGQVNTEAFF
j_call: TRBJ1-1
v_call: TRBV14
clone_size: -

cdr3_aa: CAISFPGQGYGYTF
j_call: TRBJ1-2
v_call: TRBV10-3
clone_size: -